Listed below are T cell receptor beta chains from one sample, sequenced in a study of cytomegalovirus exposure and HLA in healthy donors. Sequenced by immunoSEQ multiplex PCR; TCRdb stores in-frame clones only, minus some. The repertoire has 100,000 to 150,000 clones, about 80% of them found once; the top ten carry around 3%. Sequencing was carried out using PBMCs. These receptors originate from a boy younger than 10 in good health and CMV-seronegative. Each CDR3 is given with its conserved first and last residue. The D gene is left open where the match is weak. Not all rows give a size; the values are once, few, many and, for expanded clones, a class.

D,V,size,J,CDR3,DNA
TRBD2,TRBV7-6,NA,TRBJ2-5,CASSSDSGRARETQYF,TGTGCCAGCAGCTCCGATAGCGGGAGGGCCCGGGAGACCCAGTACTTC
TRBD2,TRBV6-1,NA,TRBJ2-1,CASSEGVRSGSEFF,TGTGCCAGCAGTGAAGGGGTGAGGAGCGGGAGTGAGTTCTTC
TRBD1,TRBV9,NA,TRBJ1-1,CASSATDRGSTEAFF,TGTGCCAGTAGCGCTACTGACAGGGGTTCCACTGAAGCTTTCTTT
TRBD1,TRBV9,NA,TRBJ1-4,CASSVEGTATNEKLFF,TGTGCCAGCAGCGTAGAAGGGACAGCAACTAATGAAAAACTGTTTTTT
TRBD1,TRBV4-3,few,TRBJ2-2,CASSQQPGQGFNTGELFF,TGCGCCAGCAGCCAACAACCGGGACAGGGATTTAACACCGGGGAGCTGTTTTTT
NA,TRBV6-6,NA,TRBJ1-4,CASSYSARELFF,TGTGCCAGCAGTTACTCGGCCCGGGAACTGTTTTTT
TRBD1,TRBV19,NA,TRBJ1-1,CASHGPTGWGEAFF,TGTGCCAGTCATGGACCGACAGGGTGGGGTGAAGCTTTCTTT
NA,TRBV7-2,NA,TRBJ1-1,CASSLRREIAFF,TGTGCCAGCAGCTTACGGAGGGAAATCGCTTTCTTT
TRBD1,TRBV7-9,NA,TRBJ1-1,CASSLALDRGPEAFF,TGTGCCAGCAGTCTCGCGCTGGACAGGGGCCCAGAAGCTTTCTTT
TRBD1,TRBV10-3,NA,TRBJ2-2,CAIRKTGGMDTGELFF,TGTGCCATCAGGAAAACAGGGGGCATGGACACCGGGGAGCTGTTTTTT
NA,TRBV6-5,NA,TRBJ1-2,CASSRTNNYGYTF,TGTGCCAGCAGTCGGACAAATAACTATGGCTACACCTTC
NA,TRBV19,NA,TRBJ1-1,CASSLDSLNTEAFF,TGTGCCAGTAGCCTGGACAGCCTCAACACTGAAGCTTTCTTT
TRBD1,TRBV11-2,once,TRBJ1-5,CASSLGQGAGQPQHF,TGTGCCAGCAGCTTGGGGCAGGGGGCGGGTCAGCCCCAGCATTTT
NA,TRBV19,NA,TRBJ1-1,CATLSRNTEAFF,TGTGCCACCCTATCTAGGAACACTGAAGCTTTCTTT
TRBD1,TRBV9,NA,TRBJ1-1,CASSVGPGGEAFF,TGTGCCAGCAGCGTAGGGCCAGGGGGTGAAGCTTTCTTT
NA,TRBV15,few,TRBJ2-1,CATSRDLPNEQFF,TGTGCCACCAGCAGAGATCTCCCTAATGAGCAGTTCTTC
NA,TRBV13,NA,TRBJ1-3,CASSQEWGSGGNTIYF,TGTGCCAGCAGTCAGGAGTGGGGCTCTGGGGGAAACACCATATATTTT
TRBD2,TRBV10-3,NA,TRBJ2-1,CAISERTSGGRSSEQFF,TGTGCCATCAGTGAGCGTACTAGCGGGGGGAGATCAAGTGAGCAGTTCTTC
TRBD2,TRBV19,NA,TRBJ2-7,CASSPGLAGALSSYEQYF,TGTGCCAGTAGCCCGGGACTAGCGGGGGCCCTCTCCTCCTACGAGCAGTACTTC
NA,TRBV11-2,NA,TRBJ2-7,CASSPLGGGYEQYF,TGTGCCAGCAGCCCCCTCGGGGGAGGCTACGAGCAGTACTTC
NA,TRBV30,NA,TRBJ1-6,CAWSVHRSNSPLHF,TGTGCCTGGAGTGTCCACAGGTCCAATTCACCCCTCCACTTT
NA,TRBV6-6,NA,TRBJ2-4,CASSYREGAAKNIQYF,TGTGCCAGCAGTTACAGGGAAGGGGCAGCCAAAAACATTCAGTACTTC
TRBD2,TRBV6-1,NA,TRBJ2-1,CASSETSGGRDEQFF,TGTGCCAGCAGTGAAACCAGCGGGGGGAGAGATGAGCAGTTCTTC
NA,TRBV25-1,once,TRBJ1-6,CASSESGSYSPLHF,TGTGCCAGCAGTGAATCAGGGTCTTATTCACCCCTCCACTTT
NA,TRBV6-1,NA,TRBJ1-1,CASSVVEATNTEAFF,TGTGCCAGCAGTGTCGTAGAGGCGACGAACACTGAAGCTTTCTTT
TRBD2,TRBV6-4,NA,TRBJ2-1,CASSDGTSGSCEQFF,TGTGCCAGCAGTGACGGGACTAGCGGGAGTTGTGAGCAGTTCTTC
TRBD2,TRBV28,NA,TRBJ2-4,CASGTSGIGAKNIQYF,TGTGCCAGCGGGACTAGCGGGATTGGAGCCAAAAACATTCAGTACTTC
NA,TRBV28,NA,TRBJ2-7,CASSLSGVLNEQYF,TGTGCCAGCAGTTTATCAGGGGTACTCAACGAGCAGTACTTC
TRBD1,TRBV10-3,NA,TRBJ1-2,CAITQFSPGQGSYTF,TGTGCCATCACTCAATTTTCCCCGGGACAGGGTTCCTACACCTTC
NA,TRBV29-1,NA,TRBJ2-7,CSALMTGYYEQYF,TGCAGCGCTCTGATGACGGGTTACTACGAGCAGTACTTC
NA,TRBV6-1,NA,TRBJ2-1,CASSESEAGHDEQFF,TGTGCCAGCAGTGAAAGCGAAGCGGGTCACGATGAGCAGTTCTTC
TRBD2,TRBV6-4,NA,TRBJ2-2,CASSEGTSGSGELFF,TGTGCCAGCAGTGAAGGGACTAGTGGTTCCGGGGAGCTGTTTTTT
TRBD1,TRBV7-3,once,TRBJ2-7,CASSLGQGVSYEQYF,TGTGCCAGCAGCCTGGGACAGGGGGTCTCCTACGAGCAGTACTTC
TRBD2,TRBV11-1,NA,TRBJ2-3,CASNTGSGGLTDTQYF,TGTGCCAGCAACACGGGTAGCGGGGGACTCACAGATACGCAGTATTTT
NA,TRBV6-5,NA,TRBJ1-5,CASRFRGERLGPQHF,TGTGCCAGCAGATTTCGGGGTGAAAGGTTGGGGCCCCAGCATTTT
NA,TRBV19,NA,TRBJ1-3,CASSISGEDYTIYF,TGTGCCAGTAGTATCTCCGGGGAAGATTACACCATATATTTT
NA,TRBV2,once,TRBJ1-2,CASTGYGYTF,TGTGCCAGCACAGGGTATGGCTACACCTTC
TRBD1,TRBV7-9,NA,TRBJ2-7,CSSSPGDRSYEQYF,TGTTCCAGCAGCCCAGGGGACAGGAGCTACGAGCAGTACTTC
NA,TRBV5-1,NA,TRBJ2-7,CASSSTDYEQYF,TGCGCCAGCAGTTCGACAGACTACGAGCAGTACTTC
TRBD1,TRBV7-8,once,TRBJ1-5,CASSFGQGTGNQPQHF,TGTGCCAGCAGCTTTGGACAGGGGACGGGCAATCAGCCCCAGCATTTT
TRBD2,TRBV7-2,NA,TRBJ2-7,CASSPRGVPYEQYF,TGTGCCAGCAGCCCACGGGGGGTCCCCTACGAGCAGTACTTC
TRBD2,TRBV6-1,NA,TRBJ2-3,CASSDGLAGVKTDTQYF,TGTGCCAGCAGTGACGGACTAGCGGGAGTAAAGACAGATACGCAGTATTTT
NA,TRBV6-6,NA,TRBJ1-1,CASSLSGAVNTEAFF,TGTGCTAGCAGTTTGTCCGGTGCGGTGAACACTGAAGCTTTCTTT
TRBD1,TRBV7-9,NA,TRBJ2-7,CASSRTGFAYEQYF,TGTGCCAGCAGCCGGACAGGGTTCGCCTACGAGCAGTACTTC
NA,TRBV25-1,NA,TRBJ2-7,CASSEDFPYEQYF,TGTGCCAGCAGTGAAGACTTTCCCTACGAGCAGTACTTC
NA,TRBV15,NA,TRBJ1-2,CATSRDPEHTRGDGYTF,TGTGCCACCAGCAGAGATCCAGAACACACCAGAGGTGATGGCTACACCTTC
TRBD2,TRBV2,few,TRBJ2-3,CASRLAGDTQYF,TGTGCCAGCAGACTAGCGGGAGATACGCAGTATTTT
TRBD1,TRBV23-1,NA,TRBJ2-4,CASSQSDRGLAKNIQYF,TGCGCCAGCAGTCAATCGGACAGGGGGCTAGCCAAAAACATTCAGTACTTC
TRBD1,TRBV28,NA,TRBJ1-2,CASKTSGTGYYGYTF,TGTGCCAGCAAAACTTCCGGGACAGGGTACTATGGCTACACCTTC
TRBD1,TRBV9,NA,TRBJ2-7,CASSAGQNYEQYF,TGTGCCAGCAGCGCGGGACAGAACTACGAGCAGTACTTC
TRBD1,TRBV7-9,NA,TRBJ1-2,CASSLRGQSYGYTF,TGTGCCAGCAGCTTAAGGGGACAGAGCTATGGCTACACCTTC
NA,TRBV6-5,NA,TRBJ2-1,CASGTREDYNEQFF,TGTGCCAGCGGTACTAGGGAGGACTACAATGAGCAGTTCTTC
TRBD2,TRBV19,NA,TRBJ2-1,CASSWTSGGSIPYNEQFF,TGTGCCAGTAGCTGGACTAGCGGGGGGTCCATTCCCTACAATGAGCAGTTCTTC
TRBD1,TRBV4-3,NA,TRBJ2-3,CASSQIPGQGADTQYF,TGCGCCAGCAGCCAAATACCAGGACAGGGAGCAGATACGCAGTATTTT
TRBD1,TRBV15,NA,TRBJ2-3,CATSRATGGEPFSTDTQYF,TGTGCCACCAGCAGAGCGACAGGGGGCGAACCTTTCTCCACAGATACGCAGTATTTT
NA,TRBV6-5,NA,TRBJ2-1,CASSYSLGAVYNEQFF,TGTGCCAGCAGTTACTCCTTGGGGGCCGTTTACAATGAGCAGTTCTTC
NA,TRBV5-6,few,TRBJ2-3,CASSLVYPSYTDTQYF,TGTGCCAGCAGCTTGGTTTACCCCTCCTACACAGATACGCAGTATTTT
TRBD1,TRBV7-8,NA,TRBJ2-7,CASSSDRVGGEQYF,TGTGCCAGCAGCTCGGACAGGGTGGGAGGCGAGCAGTACTTC